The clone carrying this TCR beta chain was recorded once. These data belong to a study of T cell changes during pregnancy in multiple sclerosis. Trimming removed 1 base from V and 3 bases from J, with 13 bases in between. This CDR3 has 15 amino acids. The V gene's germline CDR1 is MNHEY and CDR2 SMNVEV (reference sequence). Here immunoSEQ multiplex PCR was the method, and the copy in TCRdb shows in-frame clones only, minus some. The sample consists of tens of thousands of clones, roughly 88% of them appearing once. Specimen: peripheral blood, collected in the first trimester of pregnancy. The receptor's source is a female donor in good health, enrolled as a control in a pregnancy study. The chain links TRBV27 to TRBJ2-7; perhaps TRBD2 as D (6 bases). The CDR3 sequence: CASSLLGVGLYEQYF. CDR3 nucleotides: TGTGCCAGCAGTTTATTAGGGGTGGGACTCTACGAGCAGTACTTC.